This T cell receptor (beta chain) was found in a study of T cells in Graves' hyperthyroidism and ophthalmopathy. Study summary: Initial diagnosis, before any treatment, was when peripheral blood was collected. Study-wide results and caveats: Through a model of 13 V-J features, ophthalmopathy was separated from stable hyperthyroidism.

CDR1 is SQVTM and CDR2 is ANQGSEA in the germline V gene. This CDR3 is 13 amino acids long. V gave up 3 bases and J gave up 5 bases; unmatched junction bases: 3. The source material, RNA transcripts, was used to amplify TCR beta CDR3 regions. The primer set for the first-round RT-PCR of the TCR CDR3 was HTBI. TCRdb independently ran MiXCR on the multiplex PCR reads; one entry per CDR3 protein. The sample holds roughly 800,000 distinct CDR3 sequences, 38% seen once. With regard to this clonotype: The antigen remains undetermined.

Sequences were obtained from blood. The sequence derives from a young man with Graves' hyperthyroidism. The chain employs TRBV29-1 and TRBJ2-2; 7 bases map to TRBD2. CDR3 in amino acids: CSVEAGATGELFF. The CDR3 DNA is TGCAGCGTTGAGGCGGGAGCGACCGGGGAGCTGTTTTTT.